The rows below give T cell receptor beta chains drawn from one sample of a study of high-grade serous ovarian cancer treatment subgroups. The method was immunoSEQ multiplex PCR; TCRdb's version includes in-frame clones alone and lacks a portion of them. The sample yields more than 35,000 clones, approximately 81% seen once. The sequenced material came from tumor tissue. The receptors were gathered from a human donor with high-grade serous ovarian cancer. Both conserved end residues are part of each CDR3. Fields, in order: D gene, clone size, J gene, V gene, CDR3 protein, CDR3 DNA. D genes are given only for firm matches. Rows may omit the clone size; those that give it use once, few, many or a size class.

>TRBD1|-|TRBJ2-1|TRBV7-3
CASSPRSGTGVNEQFF
TGTGCCAGCAGCCCCCGGAGCGGGACAGGGGTGAATGAGCAGTTCTTC
>-|-|TRBJ1-1|TRBV28
CASSLPMTSAAFF
TGTGCCAGCAGTTTACCGATGACCAGCGCAGCTTTCTTT
>-|-|TRBJ1-1|TRBV27
CASSFDIGGFNTEAFF
TGTGCCAGCAGTTTCGATATCGGGGGATTTAACACTGAAGCTTTCTTT
>TRBD1|few|TRBJ1-4|TRBV5-4
CASSYSTGVANEKLFF
TGTGCCAGCAGCTACTCCACAGGGGTGGCTAATGAAAAACTGTTTTTT
>-|-|TRBJ1-1|TRBV27
CASSATRLGAEAFF
TGTGCCAGCAGTGCAACGCGTCTCGGGGCTGAAGCTTTCTTT
>TRBD2|-|TRBJ2-2|TRBV7-9
CASTTRASGRETNTGELFF
TGTGCCAGCACCACTAGGGCTAGCGGGAGGGAAACGAACACCGGGGAGCTGTTTTTT
>-|-|TRBJ2-2|TRBV4-2
CASAGEGTGELFF
TGTGCCAGCGCAGGGGAGGGCACCGGGGAGCTGTTTTTT
>-|-|TRBJ1-2|TRBV10-3
CAIIQDGTYGYTF
TGTGCCATCATCCAGGACGGAACCTATGGCTACACCTTC
>TRBD2|few|TRBJ2-2|TRBV19
CASSPRSGRTPGELFF
TGTGCCAGTAGTCCCCGGTCCGGGAGGACGCCCGGGGAGCTGTTTTTT
>TRBD2|-|TRBJ2-1|TRBV9
CASSPTSGLVNEQFF
TGTGCCAGCAGCCCGACTAGCGGATTAGTCAATGAGCAGTTCTTC
>TRBD2|-|TRBJ2-7|TRBV5-4
CASSIRGDEQYF
TGTGCCAGCAGCATCCGGGGGGACGAGCAGTACTTC
>-|-|TRBJ1-1|TRBV5-1
CASSLSRENTEAFF
TGCGCCAGCAGCTTGAGTCGGGAGAACACTGAAGCTTTCTTT
>-|-|TRBJ1-4|TRBV28
CASSFGQGREKLFF
TGTGCCAGCAGTTTCGGGCAGGGTCGGGAAAAACTGTTTTTT
>TRBD2|-|TRBJ2-3|TRBV5-1
CATRAGENTDTQYF
TGCGCCACCAGAGCGGGAGAGAACACAGATACGCAGTATTTT
>-|-|TRBJ2-3|TRBV28
CASSRTQALQYF
TGTGCCAGCAGTAGGACCCAAGCCCTGCAGTATTTT
>TRBD1|few|TRBJ1-1|TRBV19
CASSTSRTGVRKAFF
TGTGCCAGTAGTACCTCACGGACAGGGGTCCGTAAAGCTTTCTTT
>-|-|TRBJ2-3|TRBV7-2
CASSPGEGAGTDTQYF
TGTGCCAGCAGCCCGGGGGAGGGGGCAGGCACAGATACGCAGTATTTT
>-|-|TRBJ2-5|TRBV6-5
CASSYGPQETQYF
TGTGCCAGCAGTTACGGGCCCCAAGAGACCCAGTACTTC
>-|-|TRBJ2-7|TRBV7-9
CASSLGGTRRFYEQYF
TGTGCCAGCAGCTTAGGGGGCACTAGACGTTTCTACGAGCAGTACTTC
>-|-|TRBJ1-4|TRBV6-5
CASSSRVAEKLFF
TGTGCCAGCAGTTCGAGGGTTGCTGAAAAACTGTTTTTT
>-|-|TRBJ1-2|TRBV25-1
CASSLSSYGYTF
TGTGCCAGCAGTCTATCGAGCTATGGCTACACCTTC
>TRBD1|-|TRBJ1-3|TRBV5-4
CASSLAPGGRSGNTIYF
TGTGCCAGCAGCTTGGCGCCAGGGGGCCGCTCTGGAAACACCATATATTTT
>-|-|TRBJ1-3|TRBV19
CASSITPGRNTIYF
TGTGCCAGTAGTATAACCCCTGGAAGGAACACCATATATTTT
>-|few|TRBJ2-7|TRBV19
CASSSNSAGPYEQYF
TGTGCCAGTTCCAGTAACAGCGCTGGTCCCTACGAGCAGTACTTC
>-|-|TRBJ2-2|TRBV9
CASSVAGELFF
TGTGCCAGCAGCGTGGCCGGGGAGCTGTTTTTT
>TRBD1|-|TRBJ2-7|TRBV5-1
CASTGTDVYEQYF
TGCGCCAGTACCGGGACAGACGTGTACGAGCAGTACTTC
>TRBD2|-|TRBJ2-5|TRBV11-2
CASSFAGEATQYF
TGTGCCAGCAGCTTTGCGGGAGAGGCGACCCAGTACTTC
>-|once|TRBJ1-1|TRBV14
CASSQASMNTEAFF
TGTGCCAGCAGCCAAGCTTCTATGAACACTGAAGCTTTCTTT
>-|few|TRBJ2-7|TRBV18
CASSPGQLSYEQYF
TGTGCCAGCTCACCCGGACAGCTCTCCTACGAGCAGTACTTC
>-|-|TRBJ2-2|TRBV9
CASSSDVAGELFF
TGTGCCAGCAGCTCGGACGTCGCCGGGGAGCTGTTTTTT
>-|-|TRBJ1-4|TRBV28
CASSFTRGNEKLFF
TGTGCCAGCAGTTTCACGAGGGGTAATGAAAAACTGTTTTTT
>-|-|TRBJ2-1|TRBV4-1
CASSQVTGTWDNEQFF
TGCGCCAGCAGCCAAGTAACCGGGACGTGGGACAATGAGCAGTTCTTC
>-|-|TRBJ2-2|TRBV21-1
CARTPGLAGLANTGELFF
TGTGCCAGGACACCGGGACTAGCGGGTCTAGCGAACACCGGGGAGCTGTTTTTT
>-|-|TRBJ2-7|TRBV5-8
CASSSVEQYF
TGTGCCAGCAGCTCAGTCGAGCAGTACTTC
>TRBD1|-|TRBJ1-2|TRBV6-5
CASSSDREGYGYTF
TGTGCCAGCAGTTCCGACAGGGAGGGCTATGGCTACACCTTC
>-|-|TRBJ2-5|TRBV10-2
CASSGQIQETQYF
TGCGCCAGCAGTGGCCAGATCCAAGAGACCCAGTACTTC
>-|-|TRBJ2-5|TRBV5-4
CASSPGSQQETQYF
TGTGCCAGCAGCCCGGGGAGCCAGCAAGAGACCCAGTACTTC
>-|few|TRBJ2-2|TRBV19
CASSTGLLSGELFF
TGTGCCAGTAGTACAGGGCTTCTCTCCGGGGAGCTGTTTTTT
>TRBD1|-|TRBJ2-5|TRBV13
CASSLVGRGSETQYF
TGTGCCAGCAGCTTAGTGGGCAGGGGGTCGGAGACCCAGTACTTC
>TRBD1|-|TRBJ2-7|TRBV28
CASSSPGTGDEQYF
TGTGCCAGCAGCTCCCCAGGGACAGGGGACGAGCAGTACTTC
>TRBD2|once|TRBJ2-2|TRBV28
CASSSSEREGRTGELFF
TGTGCCAGCAGTTCCTCAGAGCGGGAGGGCCGGACCGGGGAGCTGTTTTTT
>-|-|TRBJ1-1|TRBV27
CASSFRNRATEAFF
TGTGCCAGCAGTTTCCGGAACAGGGCGACTGAAGCTTTCTTT
>TRBD1|-|TRBJ2-5|TRBV7-2
CASSPGQQETQYF
TGTGCCAGCAGCCCGGGACAGCAAGAGACCCAGTACTTC